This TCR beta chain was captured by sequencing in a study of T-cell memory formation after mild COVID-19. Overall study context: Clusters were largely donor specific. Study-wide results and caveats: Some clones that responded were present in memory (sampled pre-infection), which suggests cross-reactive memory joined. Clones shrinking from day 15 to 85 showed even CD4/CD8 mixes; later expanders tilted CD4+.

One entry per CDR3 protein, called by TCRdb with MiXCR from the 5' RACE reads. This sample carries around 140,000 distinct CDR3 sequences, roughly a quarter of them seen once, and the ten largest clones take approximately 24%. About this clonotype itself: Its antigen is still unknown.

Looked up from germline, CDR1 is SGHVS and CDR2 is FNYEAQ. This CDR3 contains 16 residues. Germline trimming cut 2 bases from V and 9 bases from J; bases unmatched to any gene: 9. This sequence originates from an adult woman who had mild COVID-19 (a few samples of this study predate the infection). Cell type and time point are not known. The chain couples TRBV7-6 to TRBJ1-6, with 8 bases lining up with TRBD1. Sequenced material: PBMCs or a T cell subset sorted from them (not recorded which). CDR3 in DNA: TGTGCCAGCAGCTTAACCGGACAGGGTGGAAGTTCACCCCTCCACTTT. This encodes CASSLTGQGGSSPLHF.